Presented here are 10 T cell receptor beta chains from one specimen sequenced in a study of cytomegalovirus exposure and HLA in healthy donors. It was with 60 Vbeta and 13 Jbeta primers that the PCR ran. Libraries were prepared by immunoSEQ multiplex PCR; TCRdb keeps only in-frame clonotypes and omits some of them. The table lists about 140,000 clones, roughly 70% of them singletons. Input material: PBMCs. The receptors come from a man in his 60s in good health and CMV-seronegative.

The genes are TRBV19 and TRBJ2-3; TRBD1 matches 7 bases. Germline lookup yields CDR1 LNHDA and CDR2 SQIVND (reference sequence). The J segment lost 2 bases and the V segment lost 0 bases, leaving 5 bases of the junction unmatched. This CDR3 has 16 amino acids. The CDR3 coding sequence is TGTGCCAGTAGTATAGAATTCGGGACAGACACAGATACGCAGTATTTT. Amino acid sequence: CASSIEFGTDTDTQYF. Based on the CDR3 plus reference TRBV19 and TRBJ2-3, the full variable domain is DGGITQSPKYLFRKEGQNVTLSCEQNLNHDAMYWYRQDPGQGLRLIYYSQIVNDFQKGDIAEGYSVSREKKESFPLTVTSAQKNPTAFYLCASSIEFGTDTDTQYFGPGTRLTVL.

This clone was observed a few times. The V call is TRBV6-5, the J call TRBJ2-5, with 10 bases lining up with TRBD2. Germline V CDR1 and CDR2: MNHEY, SVGAGI. The CDR3 loop spans 14 amino acids. Trimming at V came to 6 bases and at J to 5 bases, leaving 6 bases not matched to a gene. CDR3 amino acids: CASRLGLAQETQYF. CDR3 nucleotide sequence: TGTGCCAGCAGATTGGGACTAGCGCAGGAGACCCAGTACTTC.

This clone showed up just a few times. The rearrangement links TRBV27 to TRBJ1-2; D is unclear. Germline values: CDR1 MNHEY, CDR2 SMNVEV (reference sequence). The CDR3 is 14 residues long. The V end was cut by 2 bases, the J end by 0 bases, with 7 bases between. The CDR3 protein is CASSLAGSNYGYTF. In DNA form, the CDR3 reads TGTGCCAGCAGTTTAGCAGGCTCTAACTATGGCTACACCTTC.

This chain connects TRBV18 to TRBJ2-2; D may be TRBD2 (6 bases). The germline gives CDR1 KGHSH, CDR2 LQKENI. V lost 8 bases, J lost 5 bases, and 12 bases lay in between. CDR3 length equals 13 residues. The CDR3: CASTTRETGELFF. The DNA for the CDR3 is TGTGCCAGCACCACCCGGGAGACCGGGGAGCTGTTTTTT.

The chain is built from TRBV29-1 and TRBJ2-5, with D maybe TRBD1 (6 bases). V was trimmed by 6 bases and J by 2 bases, leaving 10 bases between them. The CDR3 spans 12 residues. Germline V CDR1 and CDR2: SQVTM, ANQGSEA. CDR3 region: CSVGAGQETQYF. The CDR3 region has the DNA TGCAGCGTGGGGGCGGGTCAAGAGACCCAGTACTTC.

The chain combines TRBV30 with TRBJ1-6, with D hard to call. This CDR3 is 13 amino acids long. Trimming shortened V by 7 bases and J by 4 bases, and 11 bases separated the two germline ends. Germline-derived CDR1 and CDR2 are GTSNPN and SVGIG (reference sequence). Here the CDR3 reads CALLTEYNSPLHF. The CDR3 DNA follows: TGTGCCTTGCTGACTGAATATAATTCACCCCTCCACTTT.

This chain links TRBV30 with TRBJ2-1; 11 bases align to TRBD1. Germline lookup yields CDR1 GTSNPN and CDR2 SVGIG (reference sequence). The V gene end was trimmed by 4 bases and the J gene end by 8 bases; junction bases not matched to a gene: 7. This CDR3 spans 14 amino acids. CDR3 residues: CAWMPGQGDDEQFF. CDR3 DNA: TGTGCCTGGATGCCGGGACAGGGGGACGATGAGCAGTTCTTC.

The gene calls are TRBV29-1 and TRBJ1-1; D ambiguous. Trimming left V 3 bases short and J 1 base short, with 6 bases between. This CDR3 comprises 12 residues. The germline CDR1 and CDR2 sequences are SQVTM and ANQGSEA. The CDR3, as DNA: TGCAGCGTTGACGGTAGGAACACTGAAGCTTTCTTT. It encodes CSVDGRNTEAFF.

The CDR3 reads CASSEAREAGGEFF. The CDR3 DNA reads TGTGCCAGCAGTGAAGCGCGGGAGGCGGGAGGGGAGTTCTTC. The rearrangement joins TRBV6-1 to TRBJ2-1; 9 nucleotides match TRBD2. V shed 0 bases, J shed 14 bases, and the junction held 8 bases outside the gene matches. The CDR3 runs 14 residues. CDR1 is MNHNS and CDR2 is SASEGT in the germline V gene.

V gene TRBV9 combines with J gene TRBJ1-1; D uncertain. Germline loops: CDR1 SGDLS, CDR2 YYNGEE. Trimming removed 0 bases from V and 1 base from J, with 7 bases in between. The CDR3 runs to 14 residues. The CDR3 DNA sequence: TGTGCCAGCAGCGTAGGGCTTTGGAACACTGAAGCTTTCTTT. This translates into CASSVGLWNTEAFF.